This TCR beta chain appears in the sequencing data of a study of Ad26.COV2.S vaccination and SARS-CoV-2 variants (dated by TCRdb to about 2021). As for the study more broadly: Vaccine-arm donors came from COV1001, a multicentre, randomized, double-blind, placebo-controlled phase I-IIa trial of Ad26.COV2.S in healthy adults. Ad26.COV2.S was administered intramuscularly at 5 x 10^10 or 1 x 10^11 viral particles, either as a single shot or as two shots given 56 days apart. The specificity and breadth of SARS-CoV-2-reactive T cell receptors after Ad26.COV2.S vaccination were assessed by TCRbeta repertoire sequencing. A total of approximately 32 samples were included in the TCR-sequenced set, comprising some 20 Ad26.COV2.S vaccine recipients, 5 placebo recipients and 8 SARS-CoV-2 convalescent individuals. Participants in the trial were split at random into five groups of five each, receiving low-dose or high-dose Ad26.COV2.S once or twice, or else placebo on both occasions. Throughout the experiments and outcome assessment, investigators stayed blinded to trial group allocation. Broader findings and caveats from the paper: The study was not powered for comparison of responses between vaccine doses or regimens. It was noted by the authors that total T cell responses may have been underestimated by the TCR breadth and depth analyses. Substantial breadth of spike-specific CD8+ and CD4+ T cell responses was reported after vaccination. Higher spike-specific TCR breadth was observed in Ad26.COV2.S recipients than in placebo recipients (P = 0.0014). Vaccine and placebo recipients had similar non-spike TCR breadth, a finding consistent with the vaccine containing only spike.

Read against the paper, the sample's treatment or condition label means: around 19 received Ad26.COV2.S at low or high dose, single or two shots; several received placebo; per-sample allocation not given. For vaccine and placebo recipients, the sequenced repertoires came from samples collected on day 63 after the first injection. Between 29 July and 7 August 2020, Cohort 1b enrolled 25 adults aged 18-55 years at one site in Boston, USA. Ad26.COV2.S was a replication-incompetent adenovirus type 26 vector expressing a prefusion-stabilized SARS-CoV-2 spike protein from the original Wuhan strain. Concerning this clone: Its antigen target is currently unknown. No much larger clone exists at a distance of one base, and base qualities are not known.

TCRbeta CDR3 regions were sequenced with the immunoSEQ Assay. After extraction, genomic DNA underwent amplification by bias-controlled multiplex PCR, followed by high-throughput sequencing. In the authors' own workflow: Collapsing and filtering of sequences were performed to quantify the absolute abundance of each unique TCRbeta CDR3 region. Usable DNA was measured by amplifying reference genes present in all nucleated cells, and TCRbeta template counts were normalized to that usable DNA to estimate T cell fraction. Repertoire TCRs were annotated as SARS-CoV-2-specific by exact matching of V gene, CDR3 amino acid sequence and J gene to a known reactive TCR set. The reference SARS-CoV-2 TCR set came from MIRA and was filtered for enrichment in COVID-19-positive ImmuneCODE repertoires, removing public or cross-reactive TCRs. Using the MIRA antigens, annotated TCRs were further analysed by specific ORF or by position within an ORF. Breadth was defined as annotated unique rearrangements over total unique productive rearrangements; depth was the summed frequency of those rearrangements. TCR breadth was compared between groups using two-sided Wilcoxon rank-sum tests. TCRdb carries this immuneACCESS record with in-frame sequences only. Its versions omit some clonotypes, under half of them owing to an unresolved V gene in the studies checked, with the rest unexplained. That table supplies the V and J calls and clone size; D and trimming were determined from the DNA. Recorded for this sample are about 350,000 clones; less than 90% of them occurred a single time. The ten largest clonotypes hold around 6.4% of the sample.

Trimming takes 3 bases from V and 0 bases from J, and the germline ends sit 18 bases apart. Spanning cysteine to phenylalanine, the CDR3 consists of 18 amino acids. The CDR3 DNA has 54 bases and is translated from base 1. The germline V gene (reference sequence) supplies CDR1 LNHDA and CDR2 SQIVND. The chain was built from TRBV19 and TRBJ1-3; TRBD1 is perhaps the D gene, given 5 matching bases. The receptor's source is a person aged 18-60 years who received the Ad26.COV2.S COVID-19 vaccine or a placebo. This sample comprised peripheral blood, obtained in a trial of Ad26.COV2.S vaccine versus placebo. The CDR3 reads CASSIFGTRAASGNTIYF. Here is the DNA: TGTGCCAGTAGTATTTTCGGTACCAGGGCAGCCTCTGGAAACACCATATATTTT.